This T cell receptor beta chain originates from a study of shared clonotypes between healthy human individuals (dated by TCRdb to the early 2020s). In terms of the full investigation: A couple of women and a few men aged 18 to 49 years were included in the cohort. Per donor, leukapheresis produced somewhere between about 0.9 and 10 billion PBMCs. The study deeply sequenced blood TCR repertoires of several healthy adults to estimate repertoire size and the extent of clonotype sharing between individuals. To increase sequencing depth and limit assay-specific biases, TCR repertoire library preparation and sequencing were carried out by different laboratories using diverse techniques. Overall study results and their limits: Because the study included only a small number of donors, the genetic and exposure-history diversity represented was limited. Only blood was sampled, and tissue TCR repertoires likely differ from those in blood. Pairwise subsampling led to the expectation that sequencing depth would affect the degree of clonotype sharing among donors.

Details on this clone: The specificity of this receptor is unknown. The likely explanation is a read error, given a far larger clone one base away.

Using the deep immunoSEQ assay, TCR CDR3 regions were amplified from genomic DNA by multiplex PCR. For each cell subset, the extracted genomic DNA was distributed evenly across all wells of several immunoSEQ 96-well plates, and each plate served as one replicate. Each replicate PCR for unsorted PBMC received approximately 300 ng genomic DNA, equal to 30,000 or so T cell genomes. Ten immunoSEQ deep assay plates were used to sequence unsorted PBMC genomic DNA. Purified libraries were measured with a Qubit 3.0 fluorometer, size-checked on a Bioanalyzer 2100, and measured again with the KAPA Library Quantification kit. Each immunoSEQ 96-well plate was sequenced on its own single-read 150-cycle Illumina NextSeq 550 flow cell. In the source study's methods: Because the immunoSEQ output included only junctional sequences and no quality scores, the filtering could not be the same as the filtering used for full-length reads. Sequences were annotated with PyIR, a Python wrapper for IgBLAST v1.9, using IMGT germline references to assign V/J genes and CDR3. Reads were removed for weak V/J assignments (E-value above 1e-6), missing CDR3, stop codons, out-of-frame junctions, or ambiguous translated residues. V3J clonotypes were defined by identical inferred V gene, J gene, and CDR3 amino acid sequence. To compute the percentage overlap between repertoires, the number of shared unique clonotypes was divided by the size of the smaller repertoire. Repertoire richness was assessed with RTK rarefaction, the Chao1 estimator, and Recon v2.1 estimates of unobserved clonotypes. What TCRdb holds here is the immuneACCESS table cut down to in-frame rearrangements. Part of the clones is not present; checked against another copy, under half of the missing clones reflect an unresolved V gene, and the others are unexplained. The D gene and trimming were derived from the DNA, and the V and J assignments and clone size from that table. In all, the sample holds fewer than 700,000 clones, and about 80% of those were seen once. The leading ten clones occupy 12% of the sample.

Donors were healthy HIV-negative adults with no recently reported acute infections or vaccinations. Every donor was a Caucasian adult living in Nashville, Tennessee, USA. For unsorted samples, tens of millions of PBMCs were counted, and genomic DNA was extracted using the QIAamp DNA Blood Mini kit. Blood was obtained by leukapheresis, after which PBMCs were separated by Ficoll-Histopaque density gradient centrifugation and cryopreserved in liquid nitrogen vapor phase. The source of this sequence is a woman between 35 and 50 years old in good health. Some clones in this sample may be carry-over from other donors' samples. Sample: PBMCs.

CDR3 loop: CASSLYVWTEAFF. At the DNA level, the sequence is TGTGCCAGCTCATTATACGTGTGGACTGAAGCTTTCTTT. The chain links TRBV18 with TRBJ1-1, with an unclear D gene assignment. CDR3 length: 13 amino acids, cysteine to phenylalanine. Of all the DNA, just the CDR3 is kept, 39 bases in frame from base 1. The germline ends are 12 bases apart after V is trimmed by 5 bases and J by 5 bases. From a lookup of the germline V gene, CDR1 and CDR2 are KGHSH and LQKENI.